Below are 10 T cell receptor beta chains sequenced from a single sample in a study of cytomegalovirus exposure and HLA in healthy donors. Vbeta (60) and Jbeta (13) primers were used in the PCR. TCRdb's table, derived via immunoSEQ multiplex PCR, lists solely in-frame clones and lacks some. The sample gives more than 130,000 clones, about 75% of which show up once; about 3.9% is in the top ten. Sequences were obtained from PBMCs. The receptors stem from a young man in good health and CMV-seronegative.

V is TRBV19 and J is TRBJ2-5, with TRBD1 matching over 11 bases. The length of the CDR3 is 18 residues. J lost 3 bases, V lost 1 base, and 10 bases had no gene match. Germline V gives CDR1 LNHDA, CDR2 SQIVND (reference sequence). Here the CDR3 DNA reads TGTGCCAGTAGTATAGTTCTCAAGGGACAGGGGGAAAAAGAGACCCAGTACTTC. Protein product: CASSIVLKGQGEKETQYF.

The chain is built from TRBV9 and TRBJ2-1, with a weak D call TRBD1 (7 bases). Germline V gene sequence: CDR1 SGDLS, CDR2 YYNGEE. Trimming removed 4 bases from V and 10 bases from J, with 18 bases in between. The CDR3 is 14 amino acids. The DNA for the CDR3 is TGTGCCAGCAGCCAACTACCCCAGGGGGGAGAGCAGTTCTTC. It codes for CASSQLPQGGEQFF.

The chain recombines TRBV29-1 with TRBJ1-1, with D perhaps TRBD1 (5 bases). Trimming took off 3 bases at V and 1 base at J, with 18 bases between the two ends. Germline CDR1 reads SQVTM; CDR2 reads ANQGSEA. This CDR3 is built from 16 residues. This CDR3 is CSVDGGPGRGNTEAFF. CDR3 coding DNA: TGCAGCGTTGACGGGGGTCCTGGTCGGGGGAACACTGAAGCTTTCTTT. Full variable domain (missing parts from reference TRBV29-1 and TRBJ1-1): SAVISQKPSRDICQRGTSLTIQCQVDSQVTMMFWYRQQPGQSLTLIATANQGSEATYESGFVIDKFPISRPNLTFSTLTVSNMSPEDSSIYLCSVDGGPGRGNTEAFFGQGTRLTVV.

The chain employs TRBV5-5 and TRBJ2-1; TRBD2 aligns across 8 bases. The V and J ends lost 5 bases and 1 base, in that order; junction bases with no gene match: 5. CDR3 length: 15 residues. Germline V CDR1 and CDR2: SGHKS, YYEKEE (reference sequence). The CDR3 spells CASRPTSGSYNEQFF. In nucleotides, the CDR3 is TGTGCCAGCAGACCCACTAGCGGTTCCTACAATGAGCAGTTCTTC.

The chain couples TRBV30 to TRBJ2-2, with D perhaps matching TRBD1 (8 bases). V dropped 5 bases and J dropped 4 bases, with 14 bases sitting between them. The germline gives CDR1 GTSNPN, CDR2 SVGIG (reference sequence). CDR3 length equals 14 residues. The CDR3 DNA reads TGTGCCTGGTCGACAGGGGAGGGCACCGGGGAGCTGTTTTTT. This translates into CAWSTGEGTGELFF.

As DNA, the CDR3 is TGTGCCAGCAGCCCCCAGATAGGCGGAACCGGGGAGCTGTTTTTT. Its translation is CASSPQIGGTGELFF. The chain joins TRBV6-5 to TRBJ2-2; D unclear. Germline V gives CDR1 MNHEY, CDR2 SVGAGI. This CDR3 contains 15 residues. The germline V and J ends were trimmed by 6 bases and 5 bases, with 16 bases remaining between them.

V and J are TRBV4-2 and TRBJ1-5; TRBD1 is a possible D gene (6 bases). This CDR3 is 16 amino acids long. The V end was cut by 1 base, the J end by 3 bases, with 13 bases between. Germline values: CDR1 LGHNA, CDR2 YNFKEQ. The CDR3 loop is CASSQVGTTPNQPQHF. In DNA, the CDR3 is TGTGCCAGCAGCCAAGTTGGGACAACGCCCAATCAGCCCCAGCATTTT.

This clone qualifies as large (0.1 to 1%). The chain uses TRBV5-5 and TRBJ2-3, with D perhaps matching TRBD1 (6 bases). From germline, CDR1 is SGHKS and CDR2 YYEKEE (reference sequence). Trimming removed 4 bases from V and 2 bases from J, with 17 bases in between. This CDR3 has 16 residues. CDR3 coding DNA: TGTGCCAGCAGCGAGTACAGGGCCGTTCTCACAGATACGCAGTATTTT. It is translated as CASSEYRAVLTDTQYF.

This clone showed up just a few times. No DNA is shown, since the ends of the CDR3 on it are uncertain; the CDR3 is the one TCRdb lists. The CDR3 protein is CASSSSVAYEQYF. The chain recombines TRBV6-5 with TRBJ2-7; the D segment call TRBD2 is taken from the table without a DNA check. The germline gives CDR1 MNHEY, CDR2 SVGAGI. Both ends counted, the CDR3 spans 13 residues.

This chain uses TRBV30 with TRBJ1-2; possible D gene TRBD1, 6 bases. This CDR3 has 15 amino acids. Germline V gene lookup returns CDR1 GTSNPN and CDR2 SVGIG (reference sequence). V was clipped by 3 bases and J by 2 bases, with 16 bases between them. DNA of the CDR3: TGTGCCTGGAGCGGGGGGGCTACCATCAACTATGGCTACACCTTC. Encoded protein: CAWSGGATINYGYTF.